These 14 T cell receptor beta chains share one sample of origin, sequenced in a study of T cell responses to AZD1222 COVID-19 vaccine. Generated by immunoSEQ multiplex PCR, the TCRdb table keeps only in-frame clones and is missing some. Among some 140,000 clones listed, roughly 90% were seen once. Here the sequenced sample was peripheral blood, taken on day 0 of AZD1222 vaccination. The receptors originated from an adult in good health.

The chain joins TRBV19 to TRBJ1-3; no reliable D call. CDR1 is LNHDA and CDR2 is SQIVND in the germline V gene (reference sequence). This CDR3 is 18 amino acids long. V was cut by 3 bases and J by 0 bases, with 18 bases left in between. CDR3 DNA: TGTGCCAGTAGTATTCATCCAACCTCGGAGAGCTCTGGAAACACCATATATTTT. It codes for CASSIHPTSESSGNTIYF.

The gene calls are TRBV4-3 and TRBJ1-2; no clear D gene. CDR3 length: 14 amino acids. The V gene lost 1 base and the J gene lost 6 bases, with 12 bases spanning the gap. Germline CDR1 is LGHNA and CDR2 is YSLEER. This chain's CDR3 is CASSQGQSWDGYTF. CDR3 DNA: TGCGCCAGCAGCCAAGGCCAGAGCTGGGATGGCTACACCTTC.

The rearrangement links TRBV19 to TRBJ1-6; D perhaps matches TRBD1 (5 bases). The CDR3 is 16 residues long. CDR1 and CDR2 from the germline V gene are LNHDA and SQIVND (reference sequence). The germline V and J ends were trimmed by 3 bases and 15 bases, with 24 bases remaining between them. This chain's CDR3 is CASSIGFGGRTNVLHF. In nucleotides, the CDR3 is TGTGCCAGTAGTATTGGTTTCGGGGGACGAACTAACGTCCTCCACTTT.

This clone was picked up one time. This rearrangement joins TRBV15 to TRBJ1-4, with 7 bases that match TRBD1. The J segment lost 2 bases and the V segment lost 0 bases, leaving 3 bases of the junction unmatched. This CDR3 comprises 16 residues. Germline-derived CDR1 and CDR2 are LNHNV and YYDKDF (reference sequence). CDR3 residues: CATSRETGSTNEKLFF. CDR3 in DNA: TGTGCCACCAGCAGAGAGACAGGGAGTACTAATGAAAAACTGTTTTTT.

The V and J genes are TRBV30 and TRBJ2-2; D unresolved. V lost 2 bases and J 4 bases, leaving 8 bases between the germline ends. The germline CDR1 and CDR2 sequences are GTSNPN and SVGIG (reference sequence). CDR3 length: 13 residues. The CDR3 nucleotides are TGTGCCTGGAGTTCTCAGTTCACCGGGGAGCTGTTTTTT. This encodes CAWSSQFTGELFF.

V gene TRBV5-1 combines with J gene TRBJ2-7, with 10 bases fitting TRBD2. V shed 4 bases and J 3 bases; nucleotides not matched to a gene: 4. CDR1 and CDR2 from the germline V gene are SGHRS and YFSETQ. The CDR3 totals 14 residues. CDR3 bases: TGCGCCAGCAGCAGGACTAGCGGAAACTACGAGCAGTACTTC. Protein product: CASSRTSGNYEQYF.

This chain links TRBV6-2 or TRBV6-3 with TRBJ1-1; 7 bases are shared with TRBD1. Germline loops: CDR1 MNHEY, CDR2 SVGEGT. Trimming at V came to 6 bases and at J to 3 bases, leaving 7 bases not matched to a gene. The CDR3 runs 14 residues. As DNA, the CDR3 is TGTGCCAGCAGCTCCGACAGGGCCTACACTGAAGCTTTCTTT. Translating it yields CASSSDRAYTEAFF.

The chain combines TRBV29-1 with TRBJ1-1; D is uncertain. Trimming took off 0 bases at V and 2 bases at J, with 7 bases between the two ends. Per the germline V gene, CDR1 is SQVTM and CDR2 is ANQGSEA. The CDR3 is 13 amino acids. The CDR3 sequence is CSVEDMDNTEAFF. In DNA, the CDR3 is TGCAGCGTTGAAGACATGGACAACACTGAAGCTTTCTTT.

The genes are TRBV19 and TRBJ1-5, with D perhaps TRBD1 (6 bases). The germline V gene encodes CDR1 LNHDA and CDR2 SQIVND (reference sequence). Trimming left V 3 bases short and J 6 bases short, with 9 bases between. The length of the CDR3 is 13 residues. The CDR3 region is CASSIGRGQPQHF. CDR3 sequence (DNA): TGTGCCAGTAGTATCGGCAGGGGTCAGCCCCAGCATTTT.

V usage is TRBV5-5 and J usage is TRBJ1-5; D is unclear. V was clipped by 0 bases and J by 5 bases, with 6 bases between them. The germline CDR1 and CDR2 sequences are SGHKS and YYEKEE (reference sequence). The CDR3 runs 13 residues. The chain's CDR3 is CASSLAGDQPQHF. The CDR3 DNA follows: TGTGCCAGCAGCTTGGCCGGGGATCAGCCCCAGCATTTT.

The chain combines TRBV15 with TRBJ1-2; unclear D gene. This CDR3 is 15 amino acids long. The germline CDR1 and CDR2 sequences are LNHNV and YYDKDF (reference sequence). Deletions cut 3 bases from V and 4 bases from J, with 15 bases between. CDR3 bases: TGTGCCACCAGCAGGGCCATTGGGGTTCCCTATGGCTACACCTTC. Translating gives CATSRAIGVPYGYTF.

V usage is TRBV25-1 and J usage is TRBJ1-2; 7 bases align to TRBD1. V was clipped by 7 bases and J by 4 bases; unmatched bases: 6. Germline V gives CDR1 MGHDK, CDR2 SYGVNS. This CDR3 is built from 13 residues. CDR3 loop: CASTPRDSYGYTF. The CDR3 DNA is TGTGCCAGCACCCCTCGGGACAGCTATGGCTACACCTTC.

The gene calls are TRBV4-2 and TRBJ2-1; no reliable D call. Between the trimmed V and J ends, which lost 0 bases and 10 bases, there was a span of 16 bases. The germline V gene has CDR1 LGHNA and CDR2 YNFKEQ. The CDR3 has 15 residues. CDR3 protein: CASSQDPPSSEEQFF. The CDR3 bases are TGTGCCAGCAGCCAAGATCCACCCTCGTCGGAGGAGCAGTTCTTC.

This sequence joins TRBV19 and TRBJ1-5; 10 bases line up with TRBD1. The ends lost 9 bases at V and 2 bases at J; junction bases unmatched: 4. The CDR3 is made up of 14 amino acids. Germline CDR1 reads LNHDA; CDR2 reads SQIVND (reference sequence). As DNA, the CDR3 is TGTGCCAGGACAGGGGGCTGCGGCAATCAGCCCCAGCATTTT. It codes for CARTGGCGNQPQHF.